The 10 T cell receptor beta chains presented below share a single source sample, sequenced in a study of response to subunit inactivated influenza vaccine. MiXCR, run by TCRdb on the RT-PCR reads, gives a single entry per CDR3 protein. The data show 750,000 to 850,000 distinct CDR3 sequences, roughly 18% seen once. The input for sequencing was PBMCs from blood, taken roughly 5 days after vaccination. The source of these receptors is a man aged 45 to 65 who received an inactivated influenza vaccine.

The chain has TRBV9 and TRBJ2-1; D might be TRBD2 (6 bases). With 4 bases removed from V and 13 bases from J, the gap between germline ends came to 21 bases. Looked up from germline, CDR1 is SGDLS and CDR2 is YYNGEE. The length of the CDR3 is 14 residues. This CDR3 is CASSLREQPPPQFF. The CDR3 DNA is TGTGCCAGCAGCCTACGGGAGCAGCCTCCCCCACAGTTCTTC.

The chain recombines TRBV2 with TRBJ1-1; D gene unclear. From germline, CDR1 is SNHLY and CDR2 FYNNEI. The ends were cut back, 4 bases at V and 3 bases at J, with 12 bases in the middle. The CDR3 loop spans 14 amino acids. The CDR3 bases are TGTGCCAGCAGTGTGGAGGGTTTGGACACTGAAGCTTTCTTT. This encodes CASSVEGLDTEAFF.

J is TRBJ2-3 and V is TRBV4-3; 9 bases align to TRBD1. Trimming cost V 0 bases and J 4 bases; bases outside gene matches: 2. This CDR3 is built from 15 residues. CDR1 and CDR2 (germline): LGHNA, YSLEER. The CDR3: CASSQEGTGPDTQYF. The CDR3 nucleotides are TGCGCCAGCAGCCAAGAAGGGACAGGGCCAGATACGCAGTATTTT.

The V gene is TRBV10-3, the J gene TRBJ2-3; possibly TRBD1 or TRBD2 for D (7 bases each). CDR3 length equals 15 residues. CDR1 and CDR2 from the germline V gene are ENHRY and SYGVKD. V was shortened by 6 bases and J by 2 bases, with 15 bases between the two germline ends. This chain's CDR3 is CAIRPGGQSTDTQYF. In DNA form, the CDR3 reads TGTGCCATCAGACCGGGGGGACAGTCCACAGATACGCAGTATTTT.

This chain joins TRBV15 and TRBJ1-2; 8 nucleotides match TRBD1. This CDR3 has 14 amino acids. The V and J ends lost 0 bases and 8 bases, in that order; junction bases with no gene match: 5. Germline V gives CDR1 LNHNV, CDR2 YYDKDF (reference sequence). As DNA, the CDR3 is TGTGCCACCAGCAGAGACAGGACAGGGTCAGGCTACACCTTC. This sequence encodes CATSRDRTGSGYTF.

This clonotype was seen only a few times. This chain connects TRBV12-3 or TRBV12-4 to TRBJ2-7; D gene ambiguous. V was trimmed by 2 bases and J by 3 bases, leaving 11 bases between them. This CDR3 has 14 amino acids. The CDR3 DNA is TGTGCCAGCAGTTTAAACTACAAAATCTACGAGCAGTACTTC. Its translation: CASSLNYKIYEQYF.

This clonotype was detected ten times or more. This sequence joins TRBV20-1 and TRBJ2-5; 10 bases are a match to TRBD1. The J segment lost 4 bases and the V segment lost 6 bases, leaving 2 bases of the junction unmatched. The CDR3 is 12 amino acids. CDR1 is DFQATT and CDR2 is SNEGSKA in the germline V gene (reference sequence). The CDR3 region is CSARTGGETQYF. The DNA of the CDR3 is TGCAGTGCCAGGACAGGGGGAGAGACCCAGTACTTC.

The chain uses TRBV12-3 or TRBV12-4 and TRBJ2-5, with 9 bases that match TRBD1. The CDR3 extends over 14 amino acids. The V gene end was trimmed by 5 bases and the J gene end by 5 bases; junction bases not matched to a gene: 6. The CDR3 coding sequence is TGTGCCAGCAGTGGCACAGGGGGCATGGAGACCCAGTACTTC. It encodes CASSGTGGMETQYF.

This clonotype was observed a handful of times. The chain is built from TRBV6-2 or TRBV6-3 and TRBJ2-7; D gene ambiguous. The CDR3 runs to 15 residues. V lost 4 bases and J 0 bases, leaving 13 bases between the germline ends. Germline V CDR1 and CDR2: MNHEY, SVGEGT. CDR3: CASSFTGRSSYEQYF. CDR3 sequence (DNA): TGTGCCAGCAGTTTTACCGGGCGCAGCTCCTACGAGCAGTACTTC.

The genes are TRBV20-1 and TRBJ1-2; D is undetermined. This CDR3 is 12 amino acids long. The germline V gene encodes CDR1 DFQATT and CDR2 SNEGSKA (reference sequence). The CDR3 loop reads CIPRVREYGYTF. CDR3 DNA: TGCATCCCTCGGGTCCGGGAGTATGGCTACACCTTC.